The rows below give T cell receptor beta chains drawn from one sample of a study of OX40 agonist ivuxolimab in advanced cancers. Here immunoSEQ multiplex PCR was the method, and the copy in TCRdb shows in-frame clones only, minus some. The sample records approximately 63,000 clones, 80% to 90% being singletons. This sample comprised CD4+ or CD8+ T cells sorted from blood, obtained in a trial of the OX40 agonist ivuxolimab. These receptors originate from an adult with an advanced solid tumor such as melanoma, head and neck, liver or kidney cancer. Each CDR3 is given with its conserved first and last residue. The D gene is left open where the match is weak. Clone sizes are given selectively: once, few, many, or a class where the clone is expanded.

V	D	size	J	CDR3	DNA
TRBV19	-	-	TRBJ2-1	CASSMGQGVRNEQFF	TGTGCCAGTAGTATGGGGCAGGGAGTGAGGAATGAGCAGTTCTTC
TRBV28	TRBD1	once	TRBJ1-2	CATSTGMGGYTF	TGTGCCACCTCGACAGGGATGGGCGGCTACACCTTC
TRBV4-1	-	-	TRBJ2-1	CATSHGKSSYNEQFF	TGCGCCACCAGCCACGGGAAGAGCTCCTACAATGAGCAGTTCTTC
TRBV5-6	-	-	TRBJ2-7	CASSLAGVYEQYF	TGTGCCAGCAGCTTGGCAGGAGTCTACGAGCAGTACTTC
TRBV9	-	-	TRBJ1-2	CASSVDPLPRAGYGYTF	TGTGCCAGCAGCGTAGACCCCCTTCCTCGAGCAGGCTATGGCTACACCTTC
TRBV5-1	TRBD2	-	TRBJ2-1	CASSLVSGTYNEQFF	TGCGCCAGCAGCTTGGTTAGCGGGACCTACAATGAGCAGTTCTTC
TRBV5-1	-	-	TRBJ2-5	CASSLKRYVETQYF	TGCGCCAGCAGCTTGAAACGTTACGTGGAGACCCAGTACTTC
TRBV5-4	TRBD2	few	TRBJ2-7	CASSLTGFGGSHNEQYF	TGTGCCAGCAGCTTAACCGGGTTTGGCGGGAGCCACAACGAGCAGTACTTC
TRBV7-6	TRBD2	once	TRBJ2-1	CASGGAWGGRASPTGYEQFF	TGTGCCAGCGGGGGAGCGTGGGGCGGGAGGGCCTCCCCGACGGGCTATGAGCAGTTCTTC
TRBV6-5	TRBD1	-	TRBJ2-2	CASSYTTGAFTGELFF	TGTGCCAGCAGTTACACAACAGGGGCCTTCACCGGGGAGCTGTTTTTT
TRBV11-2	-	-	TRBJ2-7	CASSSGQTYEQYF	TGTGCCAGCAGCTCCGGACAGACCTACGAGCAGTACTTC
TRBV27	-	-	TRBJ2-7	CASSLNSDSYEQYF	TGTGCCAGCAGTCTGAATTCGGACAGTTACGAGCAGTACTTC
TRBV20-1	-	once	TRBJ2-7	CSAPAGYEQYF	TGCAGTGCTCCCGCTGGGTACGAGCAGTACTTC
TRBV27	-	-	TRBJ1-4	CASSLRGRGNEKLFF	TGTGCCAGCAGTTTGAGGGGCCGGGGTAATGAAAAACTGTTTTTT
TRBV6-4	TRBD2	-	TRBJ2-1	CASSDDPPGLAGVKQFF	TGTGCCAGCAGTGACGACCCGCCGGGACTAGCGGGAGTCAAGCAGTTCTTC
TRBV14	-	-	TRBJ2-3	CASSLTRATTDTQYF	TGTGCCAGCAGCCTGACTAGGGCGACGACAGATACGCAGTATTTT
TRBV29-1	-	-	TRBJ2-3	CSVRTLRVPSTDTQYF	TGCAGCGTGCGGACTCTCAGAGTCCCTAGCACAGATACGCAGTATTTT
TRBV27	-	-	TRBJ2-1	CASSLGGPPGRRVYNEQFF	TGTGCCAGCAGCCTTGGGGGTCCCCCAGGGCGGAGGGTGTACAATGAGCAGTTCTTC
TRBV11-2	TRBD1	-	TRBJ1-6	CASSLVQGTENSPLHF	TGTGCCAGCAGCTTAGTGCAGGGGACAGAGAATTCACCCCTCCACTTT
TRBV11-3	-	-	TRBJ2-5	CASSSRGLRQETQYF	TGTGCCAGCAGCTCCCGGGGGCTCCGTCAAGAGACCCAGTACTTC
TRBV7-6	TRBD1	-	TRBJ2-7	CASSLMGQGWEQYF	TGTGCCAGCAGCTTAATGGGACAGGGTTGGGAGCAGTACTTC
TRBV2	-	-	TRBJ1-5	CASSEALGNQPQHF	TGTGCCAGCAGTGAAGCGCTGGGGAACCAGCCCCAGCATTTT
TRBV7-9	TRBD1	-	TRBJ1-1	CASSLAQGENTEAFF	TGTGCCAGCAGCTTAGCGCAGGGGGAGAACACTGAAGCTTTCTTT
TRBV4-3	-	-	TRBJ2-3	CASRGMGTDTQYF	TGCGCCAGCAGGGGGATGGGCACAGATACGCAGTATTTT
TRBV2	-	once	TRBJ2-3	CASIRTRSTDTQYF	TGTGCCAGCATAAGGACACGTAGCACAGATACGCAGTATTTT
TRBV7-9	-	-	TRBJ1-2	CASSLGPSDYGYTF	TGTGCCAGCAGCTTAGGTCCGTCAGATTATGGCTACACCTTC
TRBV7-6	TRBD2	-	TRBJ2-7	CASGEGPGLATYEQYF	TGTGCCAGCGGGGAAGGCCCCGGACTAGCGACCTACGAGCAGTACTTC
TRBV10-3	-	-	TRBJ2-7	CAISWEDAYEQYF	TGTGCCATCAGCTGGGAGGATGCCTACGAGCAGTACTTC
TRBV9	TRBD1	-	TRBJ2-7	CASSVGTGAADEQYF	TGTGCCAGCAGCGTAGGGACAGGGGCGGCGGACGAGCAGTACTTC
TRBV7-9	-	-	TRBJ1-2	CASSLLSRVYGYTF	TGTGCCAGCAGCTTACTTAGCCGGGTCTATGGCTACACCTTC
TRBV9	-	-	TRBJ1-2	CASSSRPAGDDYGYTF	TGTGCCAGCAGCTCCCGGCCCGCAGGGGATGACTATGGCTACACCTTC
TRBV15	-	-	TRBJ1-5	CATRQYSNQPQHF	TGTGCCACGAGACAGTATAGCAATCAGCCCCAGCATTTT
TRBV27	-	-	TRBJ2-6	CASSPQGFGANVLTF	TGTGCCAGCAGTCCTCAGGGTTTTGGGGCCAACGTCCTGACTTTC
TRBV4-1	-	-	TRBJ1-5	CASSQDPGNQPQHF	TGCGCCAGCAGCCAAGATCCGGGCAATCAGCCCCAGCATTTT
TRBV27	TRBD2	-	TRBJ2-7	CASRLADSYEQYF	TGTGCCAGCCGACTAGCGGATTCCTACGAGCAGTACTTC
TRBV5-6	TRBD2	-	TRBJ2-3	CASSIGTSGRHFLWGTQYF	TGTGCCAGCAGCATAGGGACTAGCGGGAGGCATTTTCTTTGGGGTACGCAGTATTTT
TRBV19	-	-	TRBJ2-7	CASSDRRESSYEQYF	TGTGCCAGTAGTGATCGGAGAGAGTCCTCCTACGAGCAGTACTTC